The 12 T cell receptor beta chains below were found in one sample sequenced in a study of CD8+ T cells in alopecia areata. RNA extraction was followed by reverse transcription into cDNA, which acted as the sequencing template. Profiling relied on immunoSEQ multiplex PCR, and the TCRdb table lists in-frame clones only, not all of them. The data show about 130,000 clones, approximately 49% seen once. The sequencing used CD8+ T cells sorted from blood, collected at week 0. All receptors come from a human donor with alopecia areata.

The chain joins TRBV25-1 to TRBJ2-2; 9 bases are a match to TRBD1. Germline loops: CDR1 MGHDK, CDR2 SYGVNS. J was trimmed by 4 bases and V by 3 bases; bases with no gene match: 0. CDR3 length: 14 residues. The CDR3 reads CASSETGGTGELFF. In nucleotides, the CDR3 is TGTGCCAGCAGTGAGACAGGGGGCACCGGGGAGCTGTTTTTT.

This clone was counted between two and nine times. The V call is TRBV6-5, the J call TRBJ1-1; TRBD1 might be the D (6 bases). CDR1 MNHEY and CDR2 SVGAGI come from the germline V gene. Trimming removed 0 bases at V and 1 base at J, with 12 bases between. The CDR3 totals 16 residues. CDR3 loop: CASSYSLARGNTEAFF. The CDR3 DNA reads as TGTGCCAGCAGTTACTCACTCGCCAGGGGGAACACTGAAGCTTTCTTT.

The V gene is TRBV9, the J gene TRBJ1-6; the D is unclear. The CDR3 runs 14 residues. With 0 bases removed from V and 7 bases from J, the gap between germline ends came to 8 bases. Germline V gene sequence: CDR1 SGDLS, CDR2 YYNGEE. In nucleotides, the CDR3 is TGTGCCAGCAGCGTAGACTTTGTGAATTCACCCCTCCACTTT. Its translation is CASSVDFVNSPLHF.

This chain uses TRBV7-8 with TRBJ2-5; 15 bases are a match to TRBD2. CDR3 size: 17 residues. CDR1 is SGHVS, CDR2 FQNEAQ, per germline. With 4 bases clipped from V and 5 bases from J, the junction kept 8 bases outside the gene matches. The CDR3, as DNA: TGTGCCAGCAGCTCCGGACTAGCGGGGGGGCGTCGGGAGACCCAGTACTTC. The encoded protein is CASSSGLAGGRRETQYF. The complete variable domain, with remaining parts taken from reference TRBV7-8 and TRBJ2-5, reads GAGVSQSPRYKVAKRGQDVALRCDPISGHVSLFWYQQALGQGPEFLTYFQNEAQLDKSGLPSDRFFAERPEGSVSTLKIQRTQQEDSAVYLCASSSGLAGGRRETQYFGPGTRLLVL.

This clone came up a few times. The chain employs TRBV19 and TRBJ2-1; the D is unclear. V was trimmed by 3 bases and J by 4 bases, leaving 10 bases between them. The germline V gene encodes CDR1 LNHDA and CDR2 SQIVND (reference sequence). The length of the CDR3 is 14 residues. The chain's CDR3 is CASSIGDPYNEQFF. For the CDR3, the DNA is TGTGCCAGTAGTATCGGAGACCCATACAATGAGCAGTTCTTC.

The chain is built from TRBV27 and TRBJ2-1; possible D gene TRBD1, 5 bases. The CDR3 runs to 16 residues. Per the germline V gene, CDR1 is MNHEY and CDR2 is SMNVEV (reference sequence). Trimming took 4 bases from V and 0 from J, leaving 13 bases between them. In DNA, the CDR3 is TGTGCCAGCAGTTATACTTCAGGGATCTCCTACAATGAGCAGTTCTTC. The encoded protein is CASSYTSGISYNEQFF.

CDR3 sequence (DNA): TGTGCCATCAGTGATCCCGGGACTTCCTACGAGCAGTACTTC. Its translation is CAISDPGTSYEQYF. The V call is TRBV10-3, the J call TRBJ2-7, with D perhaps matching TRBD2 (6 bases). Germline CDR1 and CDR2: ENHRY and SYGVKD. V was clipped by 3 bases and J by 1 base, with 10 bases between them. This CDR3 is built from 14 residues.

The chain links TRBV27 to TRBJ2-7; D possibly matches TRBD1 or TRBD2 (5 bases each). V was trimmed by 2 bases and J by 6 bases, leaving 11 bases between them. The CDR3 length is 13 residues. Germline V CDR1 and CDR2: MNHEY, SMNVEV (reference sequence). The CDR3 nucleotides are TGTGCCAGCAGTTTACTTGGGGGTAGCGAGCAGTACTTC. It codes for CASSLLGGSEQYF.

V usage is TRBV25-1 and J usage is TRBJ1-2; 8 bases are shared with TRBD1. The length of the CDR3 is 14 residues. V lost 2 bases, J lost 7 bases, and 6 bases stayed unmatched. Germline CDR1 is MGHDK and CDR2 is SYGVNS. This CDR3 reads CASSERAGGVGYTF. CDR3 DNA sequence: TGTGCCAGCAGTGAAAGGGCAGGGGGCGTTGGCTACACCTTC.

The chain links TRBV18 to TRBJ2-3; 10 bases are shared with TRBD1. The CDR3 consists of 16 residues. The germline gives CDR1 KGHSH, CDR2 LQKENI. V shed 3 bases and J 6 bases; nucleotides not matched to a gene: 9. This CDR3 is CASSPQTGGTHDTQYF. DNA for the CDR3: TGTGCCAGCTCACCTCAGACAGGGGGCACCCATGATACGCAGTATTTT.

The genes are TRBV4-3 and TRBJ2-1; D is possibly TRBD2 (5 bases). Germline V gene data show CDR1 as LGHNA and CDR2 as YSLEER. V was cut by 3 bases and J by 9 bases, with 9 bases left in between. The CDR3 totals 12 residues. CDR3 coding DNA: TGCGCCAGCAGCCAGGGTGAGGGTGAGCAGTTCTTC. This codes for CASSQGEGEQFF.

This clone showed up just a few times. The chain links TRBV5-5 to TRBJ2-7, with TRBD1 matching over 7 bases. V lost 2 bases and J lost 2; bases outside the gene matches: 4. Germline V gene sequence: CDR1 SGHKS, CDR2 YYEKEE (reference sequence). The CDR3 sequence is 14 residues long. CDR3 nucleotides: TGTGCCAGCAGCTTCCGGGACAGCACCTACGAGCAGTACTTC. Amino acids: CASSFRDSTYEQYF.